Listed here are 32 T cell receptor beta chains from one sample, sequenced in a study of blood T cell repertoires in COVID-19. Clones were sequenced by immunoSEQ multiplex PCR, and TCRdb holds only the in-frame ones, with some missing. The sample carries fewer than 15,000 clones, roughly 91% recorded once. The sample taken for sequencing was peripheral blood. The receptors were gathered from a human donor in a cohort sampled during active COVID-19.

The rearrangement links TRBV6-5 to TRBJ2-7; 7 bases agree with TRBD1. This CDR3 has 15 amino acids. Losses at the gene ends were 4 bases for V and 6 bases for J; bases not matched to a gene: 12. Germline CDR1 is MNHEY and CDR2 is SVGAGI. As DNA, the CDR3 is TGTGCCAGCAGTTTGACAGGGCCAACGAGTTCCGAGCAGTACTTC. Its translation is CASSLTGPTSSEQYF.

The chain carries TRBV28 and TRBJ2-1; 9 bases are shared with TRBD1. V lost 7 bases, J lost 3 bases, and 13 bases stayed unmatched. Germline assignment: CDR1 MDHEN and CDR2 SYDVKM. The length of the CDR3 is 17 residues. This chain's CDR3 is CASTVTGGAGFYNEQFF. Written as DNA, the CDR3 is TGTGCCAGCACCGTGACAGGGGGTGCCGGGTTCTACAATGAGCAGTTCTTC.

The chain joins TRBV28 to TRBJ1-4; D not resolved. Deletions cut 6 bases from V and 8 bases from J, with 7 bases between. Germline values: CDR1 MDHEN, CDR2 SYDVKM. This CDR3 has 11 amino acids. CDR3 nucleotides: TGTGCCAGCAGAACGACAGAAAAACTGTTTTTT. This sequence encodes CASRTTEKLFF.

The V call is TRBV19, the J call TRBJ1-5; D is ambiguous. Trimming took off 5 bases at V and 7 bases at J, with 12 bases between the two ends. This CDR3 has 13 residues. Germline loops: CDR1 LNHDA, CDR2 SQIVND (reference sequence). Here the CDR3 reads CASSPGVGQPQHF. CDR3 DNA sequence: TGTGCCAGTAGTCCCGGGGTCGGGCAGCCCCAGCATTTT.

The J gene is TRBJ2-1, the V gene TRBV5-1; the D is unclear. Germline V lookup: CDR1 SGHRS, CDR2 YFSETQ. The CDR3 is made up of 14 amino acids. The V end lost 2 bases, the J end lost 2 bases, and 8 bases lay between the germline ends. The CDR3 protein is CASSLTLTYNEQFF. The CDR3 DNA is TGCGCCAGCAGCTTAACCCTAACCTACAATGAGCAGTTCTTC. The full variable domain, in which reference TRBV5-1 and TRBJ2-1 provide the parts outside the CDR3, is KAGVTQTPRYLIKTRGQQVTLSCSPISGHRSVSWYQQTPGQGLQFLFEYFSETQRNKGNFPGRFSGRQFSNSRSEMNVSTLELGDSALYLCASSLTLTYNEQFFGPGTRLTVL.

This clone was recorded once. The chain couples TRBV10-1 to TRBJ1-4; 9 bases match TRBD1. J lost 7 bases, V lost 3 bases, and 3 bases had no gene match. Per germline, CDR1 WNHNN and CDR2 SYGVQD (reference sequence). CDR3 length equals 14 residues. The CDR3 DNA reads TGCGCCAGCAGTGACGGGACAGGGAGTGAAAAACTGTTTTTT. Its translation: CASSDGTGSEKLFF.

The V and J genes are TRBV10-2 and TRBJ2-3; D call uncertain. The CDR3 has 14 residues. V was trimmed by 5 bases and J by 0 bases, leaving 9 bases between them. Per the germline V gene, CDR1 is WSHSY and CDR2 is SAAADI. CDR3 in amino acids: CASSLFQSTDTQYF. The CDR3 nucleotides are TGCGCCAGCAGTCTATTCCAAAGCACAGATACGCAGTATTTT.

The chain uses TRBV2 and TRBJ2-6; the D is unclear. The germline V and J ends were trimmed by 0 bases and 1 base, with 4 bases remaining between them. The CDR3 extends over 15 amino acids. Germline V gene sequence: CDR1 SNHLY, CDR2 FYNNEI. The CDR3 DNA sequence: TGTGCCAGCAGTGAAGCATCGTCTGGGGCCAACGTCCTGACTTTC. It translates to CASSEASSGANVLTF.

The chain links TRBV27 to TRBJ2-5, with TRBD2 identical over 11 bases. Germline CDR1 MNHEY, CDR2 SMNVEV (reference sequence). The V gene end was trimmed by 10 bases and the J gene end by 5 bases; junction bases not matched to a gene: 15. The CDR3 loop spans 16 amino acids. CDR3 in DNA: TGTGCCACCCGGATGACTAGCGGGAACCAGGGGGAGACCCAGTACTTC. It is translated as CATRMTSGNQGETQYF.

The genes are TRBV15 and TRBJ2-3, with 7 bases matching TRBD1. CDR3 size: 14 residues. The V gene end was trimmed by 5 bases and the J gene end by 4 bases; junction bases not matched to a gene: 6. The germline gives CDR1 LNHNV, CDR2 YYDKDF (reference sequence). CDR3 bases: TGTGCCACCAGCGTACGACAGGGCCCAGATACGCAGTATTTT. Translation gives CATSVRQGPDTQYF.

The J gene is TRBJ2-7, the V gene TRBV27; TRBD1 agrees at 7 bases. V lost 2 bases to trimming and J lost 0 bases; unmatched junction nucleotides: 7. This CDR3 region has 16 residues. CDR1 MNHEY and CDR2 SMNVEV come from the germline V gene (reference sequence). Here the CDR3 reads CASSLAGTVGSYEQYF. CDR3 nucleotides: TGTGCCAGCAGTTTAGCCGGGACAGTGGGCTCCTACGAGCAGTACTTC.

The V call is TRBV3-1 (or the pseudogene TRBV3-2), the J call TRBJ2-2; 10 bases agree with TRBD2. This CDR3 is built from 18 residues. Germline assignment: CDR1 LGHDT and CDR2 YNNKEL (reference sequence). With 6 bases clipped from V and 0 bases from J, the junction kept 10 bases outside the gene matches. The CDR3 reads CASRSGASGRSNTGELFF. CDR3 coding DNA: TGTGCCAGCAGGTCAGGGGCTAGCGGGAGATCGAACACCGGGGAGCTGTTTTTT.

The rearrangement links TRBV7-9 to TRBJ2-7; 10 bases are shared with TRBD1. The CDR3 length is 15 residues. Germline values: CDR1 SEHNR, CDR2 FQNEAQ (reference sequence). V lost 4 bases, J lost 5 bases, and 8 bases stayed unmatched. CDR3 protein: CASSSQTGGLDEQYF. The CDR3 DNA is TGTGCCAGCAGCTCCCAGACAGGGGGCCTGGACGAGCAGTACTTC.

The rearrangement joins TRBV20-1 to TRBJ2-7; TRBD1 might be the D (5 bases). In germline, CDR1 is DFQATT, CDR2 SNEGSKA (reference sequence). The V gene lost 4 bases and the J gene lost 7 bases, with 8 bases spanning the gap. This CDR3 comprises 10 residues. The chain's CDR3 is CSATQEEQYF. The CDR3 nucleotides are TGCAGTGCTACACAGGAGGAGCAGTACTTC.

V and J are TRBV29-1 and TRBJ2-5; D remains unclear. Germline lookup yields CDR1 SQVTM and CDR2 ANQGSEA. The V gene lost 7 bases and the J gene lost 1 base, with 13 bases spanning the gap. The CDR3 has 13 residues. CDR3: CSAPGRFQETQYF. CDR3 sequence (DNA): TGCAGCGCCCCCGGTCGCTTCCAAGAGACCCAGTACTTC.

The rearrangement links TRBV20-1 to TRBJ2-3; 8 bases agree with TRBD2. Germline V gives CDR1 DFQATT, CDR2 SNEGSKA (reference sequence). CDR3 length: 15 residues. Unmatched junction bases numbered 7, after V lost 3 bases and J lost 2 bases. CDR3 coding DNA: TGCAGTGCTAGTAGCGGGACTAGAGTCACAGATACGCAGTATTTT. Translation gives CSASSGTRVTDTQYF.

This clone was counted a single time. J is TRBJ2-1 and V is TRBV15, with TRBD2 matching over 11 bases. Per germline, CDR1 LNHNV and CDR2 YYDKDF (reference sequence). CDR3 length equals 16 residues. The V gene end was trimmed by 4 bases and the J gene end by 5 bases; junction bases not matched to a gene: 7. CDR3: CATSKGTSGTDNEQFF. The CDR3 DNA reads TGTGCCACCAGCAAAGGGACTAGCGGTACCGACAATGAGCAGTTCTTC.

The CDR3 DNA reads as TGTGCCATCAGTGAGGTGGACAGGGGTGGTGATACGCAGTATTTT. It encodes CAISEVDRGGDTQYF. The chain has TRBV10-3 and TRBJ2-3, with 9 bases fitting TRBD1. The trim removed 2 bases at V and 6 bases at J, leaving 6 bases unmatched. This CDR3 contains 15 residues. The germline gives CDR1 ENHRY, CDR2 SYGVKD.

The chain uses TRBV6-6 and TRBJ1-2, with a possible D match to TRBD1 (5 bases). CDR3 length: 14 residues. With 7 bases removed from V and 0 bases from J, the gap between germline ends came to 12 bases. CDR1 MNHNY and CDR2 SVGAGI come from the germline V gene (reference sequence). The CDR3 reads CASISGNPNYGYTF. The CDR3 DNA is TGTGCCAGCATTTCAGGGAACCCTAACTATGGCTACACCTTC.

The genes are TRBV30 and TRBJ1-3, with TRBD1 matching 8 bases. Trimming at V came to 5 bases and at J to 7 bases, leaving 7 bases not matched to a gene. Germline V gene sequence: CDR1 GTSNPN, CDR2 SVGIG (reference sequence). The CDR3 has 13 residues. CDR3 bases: TGTGCCTGGGGACAGGGATCGAGGAACACCATATATTTT. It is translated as CAWGQGSRNTIYF. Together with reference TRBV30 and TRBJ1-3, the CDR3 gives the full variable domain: SQTIHQWPATLVQPVGSPLSLECTVEGTSNPNLYWYRQAAGRGLQLLFYSVGIGQISSEVPQNLSASRPQDRQFILSSKKLLLSDSGFYLCAWGQGSRNTIYFGEGSWLTVV.

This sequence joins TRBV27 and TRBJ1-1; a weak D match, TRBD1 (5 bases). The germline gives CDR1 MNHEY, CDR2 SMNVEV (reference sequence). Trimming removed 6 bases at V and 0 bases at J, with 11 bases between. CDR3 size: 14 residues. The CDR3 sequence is CASRGGLLNTEAFF. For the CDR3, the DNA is TGTGCCAGCAGGGGGGGACTGTTGAACACTGAAGCTTTCTTT.

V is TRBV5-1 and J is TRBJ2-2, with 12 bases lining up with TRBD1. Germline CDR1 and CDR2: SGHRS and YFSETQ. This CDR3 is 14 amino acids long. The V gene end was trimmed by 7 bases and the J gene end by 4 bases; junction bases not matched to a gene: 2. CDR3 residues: CASRGQGATGELFF. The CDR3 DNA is TGCGCCAGCCGGGGACAGGGGGCCACCGGGGAGCTGTTTTTT.

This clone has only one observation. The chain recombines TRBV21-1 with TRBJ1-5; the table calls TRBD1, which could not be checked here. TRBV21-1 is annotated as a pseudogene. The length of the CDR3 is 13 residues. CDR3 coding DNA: TGTGCCAGCAGCAGGGGACAGAGTCAGCCCCAGCATTTT. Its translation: CASSRGQSQPQHF.

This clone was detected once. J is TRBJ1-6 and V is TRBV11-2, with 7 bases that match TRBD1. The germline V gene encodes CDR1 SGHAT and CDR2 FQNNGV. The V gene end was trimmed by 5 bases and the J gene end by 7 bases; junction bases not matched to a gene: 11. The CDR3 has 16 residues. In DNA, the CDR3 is TGTGCCAGCAGCCCCACCAGGACAGGTGAAAATTCACCCCTCCACTTT. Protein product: CASSPTRTGENSPLHF.

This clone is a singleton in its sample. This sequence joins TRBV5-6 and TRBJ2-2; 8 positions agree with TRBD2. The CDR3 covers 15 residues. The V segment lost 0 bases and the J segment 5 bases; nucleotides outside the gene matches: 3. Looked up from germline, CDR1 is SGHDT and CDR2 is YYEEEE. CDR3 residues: CASSLAGGLTGELFF. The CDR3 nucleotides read TGTGCCAGCAGCTTGGCGGGGGGGCTGACCGGGGAGCTGTTTTTT.

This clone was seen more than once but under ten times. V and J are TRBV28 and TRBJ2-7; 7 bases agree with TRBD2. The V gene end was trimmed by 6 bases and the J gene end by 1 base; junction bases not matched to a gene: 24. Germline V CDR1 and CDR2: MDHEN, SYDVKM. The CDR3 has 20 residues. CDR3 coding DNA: TGTGCCAGCAGCTCCACCTCCCGGGCTGAGCGGGACGCGCGATCCTACGAGCAGTACTTC. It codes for CASSSTSRAERDARSYEQYF.

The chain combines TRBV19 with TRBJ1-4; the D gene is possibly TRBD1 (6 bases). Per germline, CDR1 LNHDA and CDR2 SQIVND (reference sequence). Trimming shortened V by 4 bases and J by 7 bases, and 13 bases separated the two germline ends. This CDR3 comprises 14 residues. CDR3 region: CASSTGQRGEKLFF. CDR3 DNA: TGTGCCAGTAGTACTGGACAGAGAGGTGAAAAACTGTTTTTT.

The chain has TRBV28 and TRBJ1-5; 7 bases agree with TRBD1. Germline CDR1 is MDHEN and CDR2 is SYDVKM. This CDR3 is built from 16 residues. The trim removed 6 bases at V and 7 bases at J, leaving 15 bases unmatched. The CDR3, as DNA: TGTGCCAGCAGGCGAAGTGTTAGGGGGCTGCGACAGCCCCAGCATTTT. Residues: CASRRSVRGLRQPQHF.

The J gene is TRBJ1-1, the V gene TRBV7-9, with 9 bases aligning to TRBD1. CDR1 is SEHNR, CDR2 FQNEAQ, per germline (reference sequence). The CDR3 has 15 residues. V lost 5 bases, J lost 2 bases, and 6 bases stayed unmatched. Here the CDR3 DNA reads TGTGCCAGCAGCCCCGGGACAGGGCGCAACACTGAAGCTTTCTTT. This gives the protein CASSPGTGRNTEAFF.

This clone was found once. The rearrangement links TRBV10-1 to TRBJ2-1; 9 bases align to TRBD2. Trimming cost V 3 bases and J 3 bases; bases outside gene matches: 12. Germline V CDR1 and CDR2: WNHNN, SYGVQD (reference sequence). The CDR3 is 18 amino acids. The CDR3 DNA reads TGCGCCAGCAGTGAATCTAGCGGGAAGATCACCGGCTACAATGAGCAGTTCTTC. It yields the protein CASSESSGKITGYNEQFF.

The CDR3: CAIGTSGSSGYEQYF. In nucleotides, the CDR3 is TGTGCCATCGGGACTAGCGGGAGTTCTGGCTACGAGCAGTACTTC. V gene TRBV10-3 combines with J gene TRBJ2-7, with 14 bases identical to TRBD2. With 8 bases clipped from V and 3 bases from J, the junction kept 6 bases outside the gene matches. The CDR3 consists of 15 residues. Germline V gene sequence: CDR1 ENHRY, CDR2 SYGVKD.

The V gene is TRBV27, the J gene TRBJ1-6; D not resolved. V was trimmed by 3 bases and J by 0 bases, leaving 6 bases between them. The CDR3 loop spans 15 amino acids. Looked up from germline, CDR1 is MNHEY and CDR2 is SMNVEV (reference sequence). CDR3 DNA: TGTGCCAGCAGTTTTAGGAGCTCCTATAATTCACCCCTCCACTTT. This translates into CASSFRSSYNSPLHF.